This T cell receptor beta chain was captured by sequencing in a study of blood T cell repertoires in COVID-19. The CDR3 contains 14 residues. Trimming left V 0 bases short and J 5 bases short, with 11 bases between. The V gene's germline CDR1 is SGHRS and CDR2 YFSETQ. Profiled with immunoSEQ multiplex PCR; TCRdb holds only in-frame clones, not every one. The sample lists over 200,000 clones, roughly 79% occurring once. Residents of approximately 25 US areas, aged roughly 18 to 95 years, made up the participants. The chain links TRBV5-1 to TRBJ1-1, with D perhaps matching TRBD1 (6 bases). The sequenced sample was PBMCs or T cells enriched from blood (not recorded which). This TCR was recovered from a woman in her 50s with acute COVID-19. CDR3 sequence (DNA): TGCGCCAGCAGCTTGGTTGACAGGTTAACTGAAGCTTTCTTT. Its translation is CASSLVDRLTEAFF.